This TCR beta chain was profiled in a study of cytomegalovirus exposure and HLA in healthy donors (dated by TCRdb to about 2017). Broadly, across the study: An earlier analysis of about 560 of the donors reported 276 Gb of sequence data and about 120 million unique TCR beta sequences obtained from some 200 million T cells. An early release that covered roughly 600 HLA-typed donors contained around 300 gigabases of sequencing data and around 80 million unique TCR sequences. Of the roughly 400 genotyped donors, 81% fell in the genetic ancestry cluster associated with self-reported Caucasian donors. The study was designed to test whether signatures of past pathogen exposure could be identified by cataloging public T cell receptors. The study used immunosequencing to profile the T cell repertoires of approximately 690 subjects and linked those repertoires to cytomegalovirus serostatus. A separate validation cohort of about 110 different subjects was used in addition to the approximately 610-subject first cohort. High-throughput TCR immunosequencing, statistical association of individual TCRs with disease status, and machine learning were combined to predict cytomegalovirus infection status. To study patterns of TCR occurrence, a later analysis re-analyzed previously published TCR beta repertoires from around 670 donors and added high-resolution HLA genotyping. Rather than drawing on any new phenotypic data, the later analysis identified candidate immune exposures from TCR beta sequences and the way those sequences occurred across donors. In an earlier analysis of 500 to 650 of the donors, high-throughput TCR beta sequencing was used to judge whether each TCR beta V gene segment behaved as functional or pseudogenic. Donor age, sex, ethnicity and CMV serostatus were compiled together with the repertoire data. Genome-wide SNP genotypes for about 65% of the roughly 670 donors were used in a later genetic analysis, which treated that subset as a discovery cohort. All discovery cohort repertoires had been generated using a single sequencing platform. Both class I and class II loci were covered by HLA typing, at four-digit resolution. Typing coverage varied by locus: roughly 620-640 donors for A, B, C, DRB1 and DQB1; 500 to 550 for DQA1; approximately 570 for DPA1; approximately 450 for DPB1. Several DR-DQ haplotypes were treated as single units for association and clustering because of strong linkage in the cohort. Across some 400 genotyped donors of the cohort, an average of about 240,000 unique TCR beta nucleotide sequences per donor were sequenced, and about a sixth of those sequences were non-productive. On the study overall, not on this receptor specifically: A further reported finding was that TCR beta sequences accurately predicted the HLA-A and HLA-B alleles for most subjects in the first cohort. Across donors, most TCR sequences were observed very rarely, whereas some public TCRs were present in many individuals. In a later genetic analysis, a missense DCLRE1C variant was associated with V-gene and J-gene trimming of TCR beta chains, and the association was replicated in an independent cohort. A few of the identified cytomegalovirus-associated TCR beta chains were confirmed in vitro to be specific for cytomegalovirus antigens. A later analysis reported that several top co-occurrence clusters appeared linked to parvovirus B19, influenza, CMV and Epstein-Barr virus. In a later analysis, most CMV-associated TCR beta chains were found to appear HLA-restricted, with HLA associations seemingly driven largely by CMV exposure. HLA typing was unavailable for some donors at each locus, so association tests used only the typed subset. Linkage disequilibrium might explain the correlated functional status among segregating V segments, but an unknown experimental factor could not be ruled out. Cytomegalovirus status was reported to be diagnosed by the classifier with high specificity and sensitivity in both the original and validation cohorts. A group of highly shared sequence variants was considered likely to be a technical artifact of the sequencing pipeline. Specific HLA alleles were associated with 16,951 TCR beta sequences at a false discovery rate of 0.05 in a later analysis. Because counts were too low, more than 15 rarely observed V segments, including chromosome 9 orphons, were excluded from the earlier analysis of 587 of the donors. According to a later genetic analysis, donors in an Asian-associated ancestry cluster had fewer N-insertions in productive TCRs than the roughly 670-donor mean. Sequencing depth was assumed to be roughly uniform across donors in the presence/absence analyses, though that assumption may not hold. This cohort had only TCR beta chains sequenced, and the lack of alpha or paired-chain data limited which features could be detected. In an earlier analysis of roughly 560 of the donors, most TCR beta V segments were observed in productive rearrangements about 90% or about 30% of the time, broadly matching IMGT annotations. Assigning TCR associations to individual alleles was difficult when HLA alleles, especially DR and DQ, strongly co-occurred. A total of 150 to 200 TCR beta chains were listed by the study as associated with cytomegalovirus. A later analysis found that HLA-associated TCR beta chains were more clonally expanded and had lower generation probabilities than equally common non-associated chains. According to the authors, the approach could potentially be generalized to other disease states and immunological phenotypes. A later analysis found that TCR association rates varied across HLA loci, with DRB1 alleles showing the most associated TCRs and HLA-C alleles the fewest. Immune exposure information for the cohort was limited to CMV serostatus.

The cohort comprised 670 or so healthy bone marrow donors. All cohort members were sampled while nominally healthy, although unrecorded immune exposures were likely present. The donor was CMV seropositive and belonged to the group of about 290 seropositive cohort members. A peripheral blood sample was provided by each donor, and peripheral blood mononuclear cells were used for TCR beta sequencing. Genomic DNA was extracted from the blood cell samples with the Qiagen DNeasy Blood Extraction Kit. In regard to this clone: Its antigen remains undetermined. Base qualities are not recorded, but no much larger clone differs from it by a single base.

Library creation used the immunoSEQ multiplex PCR assay. The multiplex PCR relied on a mix of 60 forward primers for TCR Vbeta segments and 13 reverse primers for TCR Jbeta segments. Amplification of the CDR3 region of rearranged TCR beta genes was performed with a multiplex PCR assay on genomic DNA. Amplified TCR beta libraries were sequenced as 87-base-pair reads on the Illumina HiSeq System. The paper's processing steps were these. In a later analysis, 80 million or so unique TCR beta chains were counted across the 500 to 700 repertoires, and approximately 11 million of these chains were shared by at least two donors. A nearest-neighbor algorithm error-corrected the raw reads and collapsed the reads into unique sequences, merging closely related sequences to remove PCR and sequencing errors. V, D and J gene segments were assigned by aligning CDR3 sequences to IMGT reference sequences. For a sequence to be retained, at least a six-nucleotide match to both a V gene segment and a J gene segment was required. A rearrangement counted as productive if the CDR3 had no stop codons and remained in frame with V and J, and every other rearrangement counted as non-productive. CDR3 was defined according to IMGT convention as the region running from the second conserved V-encoded cysteine to the conserved J-encoded phenylalanine. The earlier analysis of roughly 590 of the donors excluded any sequence lacking an unambiguous match to a single V gene segment. An earlier analysis of approximately 590 of the donors classified V segments as functional when productive rearrangements were above 56.7% and as segregating when the standard deviation between donors was above 5%. To diagnose cytomegalovirus status from the catalog of TCR beta chain sequences, a statistical classification framework was built. A later analysis assigned V and J genes by comparing TCR nucleotide sequences with IMGT/GENE-DB human TR gene sequences. The TCRdist pipeline was used in a later analysis to assign CDR3 sequences and most-parsimonious VDJ recombination scenarios. In a later analysis, each TCR beta chain was defined by its CDR3 amino acid sequence together with its V-gene family, and reads without a unique V-gene family were excluded. To address suspected cross-contamination and a sequencing artifact, a later analysis removed some 620 highly shared, low-generation-probability nucleotide sequences. In a later analysis, a clonal expansion index was calculated for each public chain from normalized within-repertoire ranks of inferred template counts. A later analysis computed generation probabilities with a VDJ recombination model fitted to out-of-frame rearrangements, and checked the results against IGoR. A later analysis scored TCR-TCR, TCR-HLA and TCR-CMV co-occurrence with hypergeometric tests, applying a repertoire-size bias correction to TCR pairs. To estimate false discovery rates, a later analysis permuted the HLA or CMV assignments 20 times. In a later analysis, co-occurring TCRs were grouped using DBSCAN, with TCRdist sequence similarity added in when clustering inside HLA-allele-positive subsets. For co-occurrence clustering, repertoires with fewer than 30,000 or more than 120,000 public chains were excluded, along with 5 or 6 repertoires with anomalous nucleotide sharing. TCRdb retrieved this table from immuneACCESS and kept in-frame rearrangements only. Not all clones are present; in checked studies, unresolved V genes account for under half, and no reason is known for the remainder. V, J and clone size reflect that table, while D and trimming were determined from the DNA. The sample yields roughly 150,000 clones; 60% to 80% were counted once. 11% of the sample is held by the ten biggest clonotypes.

What was sequenced was PBMCs. This receptor was taken from a man aged 18 to 30 in good health and CMV-seropositive.

The sequence in DNA is TGCGCCAGCAGCTTGGTACAGGTTACCGGGGAGCTGTTTTTT. Translated, this gives CASSLVQVTGELFF. This sequence uses TRBV5-1 and TRBJ2-2; tentative D gene TRBD1, with 5 bases matching. The CDR3 spans 14 residues, from the cysteine through the phenylalanine. The CDR3 DNA has 42 bases and is translated from base 1. V was cut back by 0 bases and J by 5 bases, leaving a gap of 8 bases between them. CDR1 and CDR2, per the germline V gene, are SGHRS and YFSETQ.